Here is one T cell receptor (beta chain) with its context. Its antigen is not identified. Sample barcodes were added at both library ends during cDNA synthesis. Original data processing: Per-library CDR3 reads ranged about 2 to 3.6 million; clonotypes, ~85,000 to ~550,000. Each CDR3 protein gets one entry after TCRdb re-called the 5' RACE reads with MiXCR. These V and J calls are TCRdb output, not the study's own analysis. The profile shows hundreds of thousands of distinct CDR3 sequences, around 30% of them singletons. Three pairs of healthy female monozygous twins were the donors. The entry originates in a study of identical twins' blood T cells. Findings and caveats of the study: Mainly, cloneset size products determined shared clonotypes, twins included.

Germline lookup yields CDR1 DFQATT and CDR2 SNEGSKA (reference sequence). V lost 5 bases to trimming and J lost 6 bases, with 14 bases between them. This CDR3 has 14 amino acids. Sequencing was done on a sample of PBMCs. The sequence was obtained from a woman between 18 and 49 years old in good health. The chain couples TRBV20-1 to TRBJ1-6; D unclear. Here the CDR3 DNA reads TGCAGTGCTTCTCGACACGGGGTTAATTCACCCCTCCACTTT. Protein sequence: CSASRHGVNSPLHF.